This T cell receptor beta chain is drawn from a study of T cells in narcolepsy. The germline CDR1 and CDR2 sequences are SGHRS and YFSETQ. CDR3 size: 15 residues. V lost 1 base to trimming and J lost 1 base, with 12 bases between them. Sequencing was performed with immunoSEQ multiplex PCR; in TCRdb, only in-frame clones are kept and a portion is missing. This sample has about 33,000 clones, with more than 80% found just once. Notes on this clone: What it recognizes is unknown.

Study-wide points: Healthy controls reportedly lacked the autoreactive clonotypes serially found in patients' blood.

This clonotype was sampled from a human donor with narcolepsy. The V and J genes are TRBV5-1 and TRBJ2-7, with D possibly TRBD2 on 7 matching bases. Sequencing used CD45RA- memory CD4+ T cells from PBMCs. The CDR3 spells CASSLLGGPSYEQYF. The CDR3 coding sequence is TGCGCCAGCAGCTTGTTGGGGGGGCCTTCCTACGAGCAGTACTTC. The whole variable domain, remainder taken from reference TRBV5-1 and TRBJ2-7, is KAGVTQTPRYLIKTRGQQVTLSCSPISGHRSVSWYQQTPGQGLQFLFEYFSETQRNKGNFPGRFSGRQFSNSRSEMNVSTLELGDSALYLCASSLLGGPSYEQYFGPGTRLTVT.